This T cell receptor (beta chain) was captured in a study of T cell changes during pregnancy in multiple sclerosis (dated 2019 in TCRdb). For the wider study: The study looked at changes in the T cell repertoire across pregnancy in women with multiple sclerosis.

The library was produced with the immunoSEQ multiplex PCR assay. Here the immuneACCESS table is served through TCRdb, limited to in-frame sequences with V and J called. Missing clones are a known gap in these copies; in checked studies unresolved V genes cover under half, and the rest lacks a known reason. The table for this sample lists about 59,000 clones; roughly 94% of them were counted only once. Under 3% of the sample is held by the ten biggest clonotypes. In regard to this clone: No antigen is known for it. Base qualities are not at hand, and no much larger clone is one base apart.

The source was CD8+ T cells from peripheral blood mononuclear cells, collected after pregnancy. The sequence derives from a female donor with multiple sclerosis, enrolled in a pregnancy study.

The CDR3 reads CASSPGTGLSYGYTF. The DNA is as follows: TGTGCCAGTAGTCCCGGGACAGGATTATCCTATGGCTACACCTTC. The chain is made from TRBV19 and TRBJ1-2; 8 bases in the junction line up with TRBD1. The CDR3 spans 15 residues, from the cysteine through the phenylalanine. Only CDR3 DNA remains: 45 bases, in frame from the first base. The junction shows trimming of 5 bases on V and 4 bases on J, and the gene matches do not reach 9 bases of it. Looking up the germline V gene (reference sequence) yields CDR1 LNHDA and CDR2 SQIVND.